The T cell receptor (beta chain) under discussion was sequenced for a study of OX40 agonist ivuxolimab in advanced cancers. In the study overall: Ivuxolimab, which targeted the costimulatory receptor OX40 (CD134), was an agonistic, fully human IgG2 monoclonal antibody. Of the approximately 50 patients in dose escalation, around 20 had hepatocellular carcinoma, some 15 had melanoma, 9 had renal cell carcinoma and 9 had head and neck cancer. In the dose-escalation cohort, nearly 85% of patients were male, and the mean age was roughly 56 years with a range of roughly 20 to 79. The paper covers the monotherapy dose-escalation part of the phase I ivuxolimab trial, which included N = 52 patients. Patients were allowed to have had prior anti-PD-1, anti-PD-L1 or anti-CTLA-4 therapy, and approximately 37% of the dose-escalation patients had been treated with checkpoint inhibitors. Partial responses occurred in three dose-escalation patients: two with cutaneous melanoma and one with hepatocellular carcinoma. The purpose of peripheral TCRbeta sequencing was to test whether ivuxolimab changed TCR sequence diversity and led to clonal T-cell expansion. Intravenous ivuxolimab was administered to patients every 2 weeks at six dose levels: 0.01, 0.1, 0.3, 1.5, 3 and 10 mg/kg.

To sequence the TCRbeta CDR3 region, genomic DNA was isolated from the sorted cells. TCRbeta CDR3 regions were sequenced using the immunoSEQ Assay. TCRdb stores this immuneACCESS table with in-frame sequences only. Part of the clones is absent; in the studies checked, under half of the shortfall reflects unresolved V genes, and no reason is known for the rest. For this sample there are about 75,000 clones; roughly nine tenths appear just once. 0.3% to 0.4% of the sample comes from the top ten. Patients with a history of autoimmune disease or receiving systemic immunosuppression were excluded from the trial. Peripheral blood for TCR sequencing was collected from all dose cohorts at baseline, on cycle 4 day 1, and on cycle 7 day 1. The samples were drawn from a first-in-human, open-label, multicenter phase I dose-escalation trial of ivuxolimab. Adults with locally advanced or metastatic head and neck squamous cell, hepatocellular, melanoma or renal cell carcinoma were enrolled in the trial. Before TCR sequencing, CD4+ and CD8+ T cells were separately sorted from peripheral blood.

A word on this clone: What this receptor recognizes is not known. Nothing much larger sits one base from this clone, and base qualities are not available.

Study-level results and caveats: After ivuxolimab, more expanded clones were found on average in CD8+ T cells than in CD4+ T cells. Low levels of normalized T-cell clonal expansion were also shown by some nonresponding patients. At doses of 0.1 to 3.0 mg/kg, clonal expansion of both CD4+ and CD8+ blood T cells was observed from baseline to week 6. Which antigens the clonally expanded peripheral T cells were specific for was not determined. In partial responders in the 0.1-3.0 mg/kg groups, normalized peripheral clonal expansion was found to be among the lowest, especially among CD8+ T cells.

From cysteine to phenylalanine, the CDR3 is 13 amino acids long. Solely the CDR3 DNA is kept, with 39 bases framed from the first base. The CDR1 and CDR2 encoded by the germline V gene are MGHDK and SYGVNS. A distance of 7 bases separates the germline ends of V and J, which lose 8 bases and 2 bases respectively. The sequence was collected from an adult with an advanced solid tumor such as melanoma, head and neck, liver or kidney cancer. The rearranged segments are TRBV25-1 and TRBJ2-6, with the D gene not confidently named. Sequencing was performed on CD4+ or CD8+ T cells sorted from blood, taken in a trial of the OX40 agonist ivuxolimab. The encoded CDR3 is CASGLPGANVLTF. The bases are TGTGCCAGCGGCCTCCCTGGGGCCAACGTCCTGACTTTC.